A selection of T cell receptor beta chains follows, all from one sample in a study of cytomegalovirus exposure and HLA in healthy donors. Profiled with immunoSEQ multiplex PCR; TCRdb holds only in-frame clones, not every one. The sample includes some 83,000 clones. Sequenced input: PBMCs. The receptors were sampled from a young woman in good health and CMV-seronegative. Each CDR3 is given with its conserved first and last residue. D genes are given only for firm matches.

V gene	D gene	J gene	CDR3 DNA	CDR3 protein
TRBV2	.	TRBJ1-1	TGTGCCAGCAGTGAAGCAACAGGCCCGAACACTGAAGCTTTCTTT	CASSEATGPNTEAFF
TRBV13	.	TRBJ2-7	TGTGCCAGCAGCTTAGGCCTAGGAGAGCAGTACTTC	CASSLGLGEQYF
TRBV19	.	TRBJ1-2	TGTGCCAGTAGTGTCCAGGGATATAAAAATGGCTACACCTTC	CASSVQGYKNGYTF
TRBV5-1	TRBD2	TRBJ2-1	TGCGCCAGCAGCTCCGGGACTAGTGGAAATGAGCAGTTCTTC	CASSSGTSGNEQFF
TRBV5-1	TRBD1	TRBJ2-4	TGCGCCAGCAGCTTGGGACAGGGAAGGGACATTCAGTACTTC	CASSLGQGRDIQYF
TRBV11-2	.	TRBJ2-7	TGTGCCAGCAGCTTAGAACTCTACGAGCAGTACTTC	CASSLELYEQYF
TRBV5-4	.	TRBJ1-1	TGTGCCAGCAGCTGGGGAGGGGCGACTGAAGCTTTCTTT	CASSWGGATEAFF
TRBV5-6	TRBD1	TRBJ2-5	TGTGCCAGCAGCTTGGAGGGTTGGGGACAGAAAGAGACCCAGTACTTC	CASSLEGWGQKETQYF
TRBV18	.	TRBJ1-2	TGTGCCAGCTCACCAGCCAGGCCCTATGGCTACACCTTC	CASSPARPYGYTF
TRBV28	TRBD1	TRBJ2-2	TGTGCCAGCAGTGGCCGAGGGACAGGGAATCTTCGACCTATTAACACCGGGGAGCTGTTTTTT	CASSGRGTGNLRPINTGELFF
TRBV10-3	.	TRBJ2-7	TGTGCCATCAGTGAGTGGGGCAGGGAGGCTAACGAGCAGTACTTC	CAISEWGREANEQYF
TRBV6-1	TRBD2	TRBJ2-1	TGTGCCAGCAGAGAGGGACTAGCGGGGGGCGGCGGGCAGTTCTTC	CASREGLAGGGGQFF
TRBV18	TRBD1	TRBJ1-2	TGTGCCAGCTCACCACCGGGACAGGGAGATGGCTACACCTTC	CASSPPGQGDGYTF
TRBV7-8	.	TRBJ2-2	TGTGCCAGCAGCTTAGTAGGACAGCCAGCCACCGGGGAGCTGTTTTTT	CASSLVGQPATGELFF
TRBV19	.	TRBJ1-2	TGTGCCAGTAGTATAGGGTCGGGTGGCTACACCTTC	CASSIGSGGYTF
TRBV27	TRBD1	TRBJ1-1	TGTGCCAGCACTCCCCTCGGACAGGCCGGGGGCACTGAAGCTTTCTTT	CASTPLGQAGGTEAFF
TRBV2	TRBD1	TRBJ2-7	TGTGCCAGCAGCCCGACAGGGGTGAACGAGCAGTACTTC	CASSPTGVNEQYF
TRBV19	TRBD1	TRBJ1-5	TGTGCCAGTAGTGTCCGGGACAGCCGGTACCAGCCCCAGCATTTT	CASSVRDSRYQPQHF
TRBV30	.	TRBJ1-1	TGTGCCTGGAGTGATCGGCAGGGCGGGAACACTGAAGCTTTCTTT	CAWSDRQGGNTEAFF
TRBV6-1	.	TRBJ1-5	TGTGCCAGCACCCCTCTGGGAGTGAATCAGCCCCAGCATTTT	CASTPLGVNQPQHF
TRBV7-6	TRBD1	TRBJ1-3	TGTGCCAGCACCCTGGACAGGAGCTCTGGAAACACCATATATTTT	CASTLDRSSGNTIYF
TRBV6-1	.	TRBJ1-4	TGTGCCAGCAGCATGGCGGAAGTCGAAAAACTGTTTTTT	CASSMAEVEKLFF
TRBV18	TRBD2	TRBJ2-5	TGTGCCAGCTCACCGGAAAGCGGGAGGAGGGCAGAGACCCAGTACTTC	CASSPESGRRAETQYF
TRBV7-9	TRBD1	TRBJ1-4	TGTGCCAGCAGCACCGGGACAGGGGGCTTGAATGAAAAACTGTTTTTT	CASSTGTGGLNEKLFF
TRBV6-1	TRBD1	TRBJ2-2	TGTGCCAGCAGTCGGACAGGGGGCTGGGACGGGGAGCTGTTTTTT	CASSRTGGWDGELFF
TRBV6-5	TRBD1	TRBJ1-4	TGTGCCAGCAGTTACTCGGGACAGGGCGAAAAACTGTTTTTT	CASSYSGQGEKLFF
TRBV19	TRBD1	TRBJ2-6	TGTGCCAGTTGTTTGGGCAGGGGGTCTGGGGCCAACGTCCTGACTTTC	CASCLGRGSGANVLTF
TRBV4-1	.	TRBJ1-1	TGCGCCAGCAGCCAAGACCATAACTCCAATAACCGCGAAGCTTTCTTT	CASSQDHNSNNREAFF
TRBV10-2	TRBD1	TRBJ2-2	TGCGCCAGCAGTGGGACAGGGGGCAACGGGGAGCTGTTTTTT	CASSGTGGNGELFF
TRBV2	.	TRBJ1-3	TGTGCCAGCAGTCCCACAGGGTCGGGAAACACCATATATTTT	CASSPTGSGNTIYF
TRBV7-9	TRBD1	TRBJ1-2	TGTGCCAGCAGCTTCTCGACAGGGGGCTATGGCTACACCTTC	CASSFSTGGYGYTF
TRBV19	TRBD1	TRBJ1-2	TGTGCCAGTAGTCGAACGGGACAGGGGAACTATGGCTACACCTTC	CASSRTGQGNYGYTF
TRBV10-3	.	TRBJ1-2	TGTGCCATCAGTGAAACAGCTAACTATGGCTACACCTTC	CAISETANYGYTF
TRBV7-9	.	TRBJ1-5	TGTGCCAGCAGCTCAGGGGAGGGTCAGCCCCAGCATTTT	CASSSGEGQPQHF
TRBV29-1	.	TRBJ2-1	TGCAGCGTGGCCGCACTAGGGTTGAATGAGCAGTTCTTC	CSVAALGLNEQFF
TRBV13	.	TRBJ1-2	TGTGCCAGCAGCTCTCCGAGGACACGGCACTATGGCTACACCTTC	CASSSPRTRHYGYTF